This T cell receptor (beta chain) was recorded in a study of shared clonotypes between healthy human individuals. The ends lost 8 bases at V and 6 bases at J; junction bases unmatched: 9. Germline CDR1 and CDR2: MNHNS and SASEGT. CDR3 length: 14 amino acids. The method was immunoSEQ multiplex PCR; TCRdb's version includes in-frame clones alone and lacks a portion of them. The sample records roughly 680,000 clones, roughly 72% being singletons. Material: memory CD4+ T cells sorted from blood. The subset: CD45RA-negative fraction. The clonotype originates from a woman aged 25 to 39 in good health. The chain employs TRBV6-1 and TRBJ2-4; 8 positions match TRBD1. The CDR3 DNA sequence: TGTGCCAGCTCCCCAGGGGGCTGGGGAAACATTCAGTACTTC. Translated: CASSPGGWGNIQYF.